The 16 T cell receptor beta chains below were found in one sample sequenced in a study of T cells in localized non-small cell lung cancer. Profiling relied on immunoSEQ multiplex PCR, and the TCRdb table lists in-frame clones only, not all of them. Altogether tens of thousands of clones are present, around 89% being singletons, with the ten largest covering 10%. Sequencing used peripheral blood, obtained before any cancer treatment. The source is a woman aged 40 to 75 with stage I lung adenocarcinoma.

The CDR3 loop is CASKAGTNTGELFF. CDR3 nucleotides: TGTGCCAGCAAAGCAGGGACGAACACCGGGGAGCTGTTTTTT. The V gene is TRBV2, the J gene TRBJ2-2; perhaps TRBD1 as D (5 bases). V dropped 7 bases and J dropped 0 bases, with 9 bases sitting between them. There are 14 residues in the CDR3. Per the germline V gene, CDR1 is SNHLY and CDR2 is FYNNEI.

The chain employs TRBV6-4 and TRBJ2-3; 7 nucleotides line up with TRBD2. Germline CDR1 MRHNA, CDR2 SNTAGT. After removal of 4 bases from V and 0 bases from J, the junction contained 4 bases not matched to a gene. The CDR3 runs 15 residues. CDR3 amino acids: CASSVRGESTDTQYF. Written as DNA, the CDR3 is TGTGCCAGCAGTGTACGGGGGGAGAGCACAGATACGCAGTATTTT.

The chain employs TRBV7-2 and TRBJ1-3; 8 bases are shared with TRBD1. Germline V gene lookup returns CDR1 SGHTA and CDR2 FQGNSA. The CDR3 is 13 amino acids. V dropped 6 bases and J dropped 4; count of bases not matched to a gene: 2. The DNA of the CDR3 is TGTGCCAGCAGAACAGGGGGAGGAAACACCATATATTTT. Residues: CASRTGGGNTIYF.

CDR3 protein: CASSLEKVGPARGYTF. The CDR3 DNA follows: TGTGCCAGCAGCTTAGAGAAGGTCGGCCCGGCCCGTGGCTACACCTTC. The chain joins TRBV7-2 to TRBJ1-2; D unresolved. Trimming left V 1 base short and J 7 bases short, with 19 bases between. The CDR3 covers 16 residues. Germline V CDR1 and CDR2: SGHTA, FQGNSA.

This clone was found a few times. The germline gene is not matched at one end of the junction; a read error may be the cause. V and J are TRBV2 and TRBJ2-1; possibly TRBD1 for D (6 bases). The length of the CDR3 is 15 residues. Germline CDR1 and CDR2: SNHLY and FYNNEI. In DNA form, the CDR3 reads TGTGCCAGCAGCGAAGGCCAACAGGGCTACAATGAGCAGTTCTTC. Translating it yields CASSEGQQGYNEQFF.

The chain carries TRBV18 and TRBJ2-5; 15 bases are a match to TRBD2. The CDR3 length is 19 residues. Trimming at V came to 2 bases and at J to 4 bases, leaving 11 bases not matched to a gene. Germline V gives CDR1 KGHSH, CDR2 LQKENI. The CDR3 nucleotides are TGTGCCAGCTCACCATACGGGACTAGCGGGAGGAAGATGGGAGAGACCCAGTACTTC. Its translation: CASSPYGTSGRKMGETQYF.

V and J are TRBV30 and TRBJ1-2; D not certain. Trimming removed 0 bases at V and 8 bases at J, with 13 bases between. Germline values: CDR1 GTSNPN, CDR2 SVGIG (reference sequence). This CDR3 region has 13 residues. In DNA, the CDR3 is TGTGCCTGGAGTGTAAGTTCGCCGGCGGGCTACACCTTC. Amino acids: CAWSVSSPAGYTF.

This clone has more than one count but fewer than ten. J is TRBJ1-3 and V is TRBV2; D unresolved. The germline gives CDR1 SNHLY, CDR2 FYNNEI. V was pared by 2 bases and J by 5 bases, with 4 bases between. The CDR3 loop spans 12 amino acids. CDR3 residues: CASSEYRNTIYF. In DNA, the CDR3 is TGTGCCAGCAGTGAATACCGAAACACCATATATTTT.

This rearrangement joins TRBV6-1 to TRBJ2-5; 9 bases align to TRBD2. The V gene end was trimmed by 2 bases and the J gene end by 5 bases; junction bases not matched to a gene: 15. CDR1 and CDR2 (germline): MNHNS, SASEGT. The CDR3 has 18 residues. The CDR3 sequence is CASSEPRLAVPRTETQYF. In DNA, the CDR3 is TGTGCCAGCAGTGAACCGAGACTAGCGGTCCCTAGGACGGAGACCCAGTACTTC.

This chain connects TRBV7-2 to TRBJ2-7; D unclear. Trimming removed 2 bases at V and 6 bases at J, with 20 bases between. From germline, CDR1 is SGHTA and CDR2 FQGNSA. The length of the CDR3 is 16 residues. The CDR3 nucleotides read TGTGCCAGCAGCTTAAATGTAGGCAATCCTAACGGCGAGCAGTACTTC. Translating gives CASSLNVGNPNGEQYF.

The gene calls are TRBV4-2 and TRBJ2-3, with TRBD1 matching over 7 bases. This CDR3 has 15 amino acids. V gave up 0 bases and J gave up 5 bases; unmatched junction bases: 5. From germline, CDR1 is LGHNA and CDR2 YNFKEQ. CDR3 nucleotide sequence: TGTGCCAGCAGCCAAGAAGGGGGCGAGGGAGATACGCAGTATTTT. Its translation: CASSQEGGEGDTQYF.

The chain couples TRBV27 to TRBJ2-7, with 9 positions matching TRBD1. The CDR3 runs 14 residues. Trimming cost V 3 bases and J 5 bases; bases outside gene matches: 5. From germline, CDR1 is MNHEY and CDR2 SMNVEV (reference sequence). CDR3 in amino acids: CASSFWDRVDEQYF. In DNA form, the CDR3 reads TGTGCCAGCAGTTTCTGGGACAGGGTCGACGAGCAGTACTTC.

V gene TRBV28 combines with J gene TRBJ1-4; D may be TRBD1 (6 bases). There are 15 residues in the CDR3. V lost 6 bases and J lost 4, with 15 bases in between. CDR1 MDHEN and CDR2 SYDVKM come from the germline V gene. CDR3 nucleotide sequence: TGTGCCAGCAGCCCCTACAGGGAGGATAATGAAAAACTGTTTTTT. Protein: CASSPYREDNEKLFF.

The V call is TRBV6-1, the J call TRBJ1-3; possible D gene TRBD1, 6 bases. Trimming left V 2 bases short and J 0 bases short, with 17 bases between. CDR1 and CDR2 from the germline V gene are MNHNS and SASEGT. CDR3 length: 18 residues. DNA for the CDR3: TGTGCCAGCAGTGAACCGAACCCGGGGGCCAGCTCTGGAAACACCATATATTTT. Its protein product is CASSEPNPGASSGNTIYF.

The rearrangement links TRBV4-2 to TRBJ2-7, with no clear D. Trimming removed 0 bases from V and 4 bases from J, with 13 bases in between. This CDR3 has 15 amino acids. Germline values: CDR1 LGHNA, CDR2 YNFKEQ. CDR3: CASSQDPNYNYEQYF. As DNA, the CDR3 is TGTGCCAGCAGCCAAGATCCAAACTACAATTACGAGCAGTACTTC.

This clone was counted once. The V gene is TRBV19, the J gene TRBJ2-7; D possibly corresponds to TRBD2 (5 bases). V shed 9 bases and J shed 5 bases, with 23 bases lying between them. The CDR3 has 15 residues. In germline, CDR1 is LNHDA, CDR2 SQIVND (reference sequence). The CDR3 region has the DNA TGTGCCAGGATCCCCCGGGTGGGTGCGGGCGACGAGCAGTACTTC. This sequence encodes CARIPRVGAGDEQYF.